The clone carrying this T cell receptor beta chain has at least ten counts. What it recognizes is unknown. Germline CDR1 DFQATT, CDR2 SNEGSKA (reference sequence). The germline V and J ends were trimmed by 3 bases and 3 bases, with 8 bases remaining between them. This CDR3 comprises 13 residues. From RNA transcripts, TCR beta CDR3 regions were amplified. HTBI primers were used for first-round RT-PCR of the TCR CDR3. Using its own MiXCR run on the multiplex PCR reads, TCRdb lists one record per CDR3 protein. The table records under 350,000 distinct CDR3 sequences, approximately 14% of them present only once. The data originate from a study of T cells in Graves' hyperthyroidism and ophthalmopathy. Overall study findings and caveats: Blood also contained most expanded thyroid clonotypes above 0.001.

V usage is TRBV20-1 and J usage is TRBJ1-4; D is uncertain. This receptor was identified in a woman aged 35 to 49 with Graves' hyperthyroidism. Sequenced sample: blood. CDR3: CSARSGSNEKLFF. The DNA of the CDR3 is TGCAGTGCTAGGAGCGGGTCTAATGAAAAACTGTTTTTT.